This entry concerns a single T cell receptor (beta chain). As yet, its antigen is unknown. This entry is derived from a study of Tregs in tolerant kidney transplant recipients. Clones were sequenced by immunoSEQ multiplex PCR, and TCRdb holds only the in-frame ones, with some missing. The sample has 98,000 or so clones, around 90% seen once. CDR3 length: 15 residues. The germline gives CDR1 SGHTA, CDR2 FQGNSA. V was pared by 5 bases and J by 5 bases, with 8 bases of the junction left unmatched. Study-level results: Few patients were studied, so findings need validation in larger groups.

The sample here was CD4+ T cells from blood, taken before the transplant. This sequence originates from a human donor who received a combined kidney and bone marrow transplant. This chain connects TRBV7-2 to TRBJ2-5; 10 nucleotides line up with TRBD2. The CDR3: CASSLRTSGGETQYF. CDR3 nucleotide sequence: TGTGCCAGCAGCCTACGGACTAGCGGAGGGGAGACCCAGTACTTC.